This TCR beta chain appears in the sequencing data of a study of blood T cell repertoires in COVID-19. For the study at large: From T cells, B-cell-depleted T cells, or PBMCs came the material, which was cDNA or gDNA.

How the authors handled the data: For nucleated cells, counts were estimated from reference gene primer amplification. Sequencing used immunoSEQ multiplex PCR; TCRdb keeps in-frame clones, though not all of them. V, J and clone size derive from that table, while D and trimming were established from the DNA sequence. The repertoire holds some 460,000 clones, with 70% to 90% as singletons. The CDR3 is 15 amino acids. V lost 5 bases and J lost 6; bases outside the gene matches: 10. Germline values: CDR1 PRHDT, CDR2 FYEKMQ (reference sequence). Enrolled through a virtual design, the participants were between 18 and 89 years of age and came from under 30 US areas. Participant reports of clinical history set cohort assignment.

The V call is TRBV13, the J call TRBJ2-7, with 10 bases lining up with TRBD1. The clonotype was recovered from a woman between 18 and 29 years old with acute COVID-19. Sequenced input: PBMCs or T cells enriched from blood (not recorded which). CDR3 residues: CASSLLGQGGVEQYF. Here the CDR3 DNA reads TGTGCCAGCAGCCTCCTCGGACAGGGGGGCGTCGAGCAGTACTTC.